The 7 T cell receptor beta chains listed next were all sequenced from one sample in a study of T-cell reconstitution after alpha-beta-depleted transplantation in children. Unique molecular identifiers featured in how the TCRbeta library was prepared. Each CDR3 protein gets one entry after TCRdb re-called the PCR reads with MiXCR. Of fewer than 1 million distinct CDR3 sequences listed, 15% to 20% are singletons. The starting material was PBMCs, mostly from graft donor cells, obtained 360 days after TCRalphabeta/CD19-depleted stem cell transplant. The receptor set was obtained from a male patient younger than 18 who had a stem cell transplant for acute lymphoblastic leukemia, so the T cells may come from the graft donor.

This clonotype has more than one count but fewer than ten. The chain is built from TRBV30 and TRBJ2-7; D is perhaps TRBD2 (5 bases). The CDR3 is 15 amino acids. Germline V gene data show CDR1 as GTSNPN and CDR2 as SVGIG (reference sequence). V was trimmed by 0 bases and J by 2 bases, leaving 14 bases between them. CDR3 region: CAWSVPRTRPYEQYF. CDR3 in DNA: TGTGCCTGGAGTGTCCCTCGGACTCGACCCTACGAGCAGTACTTC.

V and J are TRBV18 and TRBJ2-7; 7 positions agree with TRBD2. Losses at the gene ends were 6 bases for V and 4 bases for J; bases not matched to a gene: 12. This CDR3 has 15 residues. Per the germline V gene, CDR1 is KGHSH and CDR2 is LQKENI. CDR3 nucleotides: TGTGCCAGCTCCGCCCGCAGCGGCGGGGGTTACGAGCAGTACTTC. It codes for CASSARSGGGYEQYF.

This clonotype has just a few counts. This chain links TRBV11-1 with TRBJ1-1; D remains ambiguous. This CDR3 spans 15 amino acids. Trimming pared 2 bases from V and 1 base from J, leaving 11 bases between. The germline V gene encodes CDR1 SGHAT and CDR2 FQDESV (reference sequence). The CDR3 sequence is CASSLRSGSNTEAFF. CDR3 nucleotides: TGTGCCAGCAGCTTACGGTCGGGGTCGAACACTGAAGCTTTCTTT.

The gene calls are TRBV4-2 and TRBJ2-5; 11 bases align to TRBD2. The V gene end was trimmed by 0 bases and the J gene end by 3 bases; junction bases not matched to a gene: 6. Germline V gene lookup returns CDR1 LGHNA and CDR2 YNFKEQ. CDR3 length equals 17 residues. This chain's CDR3 is CASSQEGLAGGKETQYF. The CDR3 DNA reads TGTGCCAGCAGCCAAGAGGGCCTAGCGGGAGGCAAAGAGACCCAGTACTTC.

The genes are TRBV6-5 and TRBJ1-4, with D uncertain. This CDR3 spans 13 amino acids. Trimming pared 2 bases from V and 3 bases from J, leaving 4 bases between. Germline CDR1 and CDR2: MNHEY and SVGAGI. The CDR3 here is CASSYRPNEKLFF. In DNA, the CDR3 is TGTGCCAGCAGTTACAGGCCTAATGAAAAACTGTTTTTT.

In its sample, this clonotype was seen a few times. This chain uses TRBV11-2 with TRBJ2-1; no reliable D call. There are 13 residues in the CDR3. V was shortened by 1 base and J by 5 bases, with 6 bases between the two germline ends. Germline V lookup: CDR1 SGHAT, CDR2 FQNNGV. The CDR3 is CASSLVRDNEQFF. The CDR3 coding sequence is TGTGCCAGCAGCTTAGTTAGGGACAATGAGCAGTTCTTC.

J is TRBJ2-2 and V is TRBV7-3; TRBD2 matches at 7 bases. J was trimmed by 5 bases and V by 5 bases; bases with no gene match: 8. There are 15 residues in the CDR3. The germline V gene has CDR1 SGHTA and CDR2 FQGTGA. The CDR3 here is CASSPRTSLTGELFF. The CDR3 bases are TGTGCCAGCAGCCCCAGGACTAGTTTGACCGGGGAGCTGTTTTTT. The full variable domain, rest sourced from reference TRBV7-3 and TRBJ2-2, is GAGVSQTPSNKVTEKGKYVELRCDPISGHTALYWYRQSLGQGPEFLIYFQGTGAADDSGLPNDRFFAVRPEGSVSTLKIQRTERGDSAVYLCASSPRTSLTGELFFGEGSRLTVL.